The 8 T cell receptor beta chains in this list originate from one sample, sequenced in a study of blood T cells in healthy people across ages. A sample-barcoded 5' primer and a J-beta primer mix were used in a second PCR of roughly 6 to 12 cycles. TCRdb passed the 5' RACE reads through MiXCR, listing each CDR3 protein once. Here the sample spans hundreds of thousands of distinct CDR3 sequences, roughly 32% being singletons. The material sequenced was blood. The receptors stem from a woman of 80 years or more in good health.

The sample holds many counts of this clonotype. CDR3 in amino acids: CASSQDTYSYNEQFF. CDR3 bases: TGTGCCAGCAGCCAGGACACATACTCCTACAATGAGCAGTTCTTC. V usage is TRBV4-2 and J usage is TRBJ2-1, with D possibly TRBD1 on 5 matching bases. Trimming removed 3 bases from V and 0 bases from J, with 9 bases in between. Germline V gene lookup returns CDR1 LGHNA and CDR2 YNFKEQ. The CDR3 is 15 residues long.

Many counts were recorded for this clonotype. The CDR3 sequence is CASSYLGRNYGYTF. The CDR3 coding sequence is TGTGCCAGCAGTTACCTCGGACGGAACTATGGCTACACCTTC. The J gene is TRBJ1-2, the V gene TRBV25-1; D gene uncertain. This CDR3 region has 14 residues. Germline CDR1 MGHDK, CDR2 SYGVNS. V was trimmed by 5 bases and J by 2 bases, leaving 12 bases between them.

As concerns this clonotype: This could be a read error, since a much larger clone is one nucleotide away. The rearrangement uses TRBV4-1 and TRBJ2-1, with D perhaps matching TRBD1 (6 bases). Germline V gives CDR1 MGHRA, CDR2 YSYEKL. CDR3 length: 15 residues. The V gene lost 1 base and the J gene lost 10 bases, with 17 bases spanning the gap. The CDR3 DNA follows: TGCGCCAGCAGCCAAGTCCTCGCAGGGGTCTACGAGCAGTTCTTC. This sequence encodes CASSQVLAGVYEQFF.

The chain joins TRBV20-1 to TRBJ1-1; D might be TRBD1 (5 bases). The ends were cut back, 0 bases at V and 5 bases at J, with 16 bases in the middle. Looked up from germline, CDR1 is DFQATT and CDR2 is SNEGSKA (reference sequence). CDR3 length equals 15 residues. The CDR3 reads CSARDSLGAKTEAFF. In DNA, the CDR3 is TGCAGTGCTAGAGATTCCTTAGGGGCGAAGACTGAAGCTTTCTTT.

This clonotype appeared many times. The rearrangement uses TRBV7-3 and TRBJ2-1, with D perhaps given as TRBD1 or TRBD2 (6 bases each). CDR1 is SGHTA and CDR2 is FQGTGA in the germline V gene. CDR3 size: 12 residues. Trimming took off 5 bases at V and 9 bases at J, with 11 bases between the two ends. CDR3 in amino acids: CASSGEGGEQFF. In DNA form, the CDR3 reads TGTGCCAGCAGCGGTGAGGGGGGTGAGCAGTTCTTC.

In this sample, this clonotype turned up many times. V gene TRBV30 combines with J gene TRBJ2-7; TRBD1 agrees at 9 bases. Looked up from germline, CDR1 is GTSNPN and CDR2 is SVGIG (reference sequence). The CDR3 sequence is 13 residues long. V dropped 3 bases and J dropped 4; count of bases not matched to a gene: 4. The CDR3 region has the DNA TGTGCCTGGAGCCGGGACAGGGCATACGAGCAGTACTTC. It is translated as CAWSRDRAYEQYF. Complete variable domain (other parts from reference TRBV30 and TRBJ2-7): SQTIHQWPATLVQPVGSPLSLECTVEGTSNPNLYWYRQAAGRGLQLLFYSVGIGQISSEVPQNLSASRPQDRQFILSSKKLLLSDSGFYLCAWSRDRAYEQYFGPGTRLTVT.

The rearrangement uses TRBV12-3 or TRBV12-4 and TRBJ2-1; a weak D match, TRBD1 (5 bases). The ends were cut back, 2 bases at V and 8 bases at J, with 13 bases in the middle. The CDR3 consists of 14 residues. Written as DNA, the CDR3 is TGTGCCAGCAGTTTAAGGGCAGGGCTTGATGAGCAGTTCTTC. Residues: CASSLRAGLDEQFF.

This clonotype was observed at least ten times. The chain joins TRBV29-1 to TRBJ2-3, with 8 bases identical to TRBD1. Germline V CDR1 and CDR2: SQVTM, ANQGSEA. This CDR3 is 16 amino acids long. J was trimmed by 1 base and V by 6 bases; bases with no gene match: 12. CDR3 sequence (DNA): TGCAGCGTGGCCGGGACAGGCAAGGGGGGCACAGATACGCAGTATTTT. Its protein is CSVAGTGKGGTDTQYF.